The 13 T cell receptor beta chains given below trace back to one sample, sequenced in a study of T cell repertoires in cytomegalovirus infection. In TCRdb, the reads were re-called with MiXCR into one record per CDR3 protein. The sample has about 700,000 distinct CDR3 sequences, around 30% seen once. These receptors' targets are unknown. This material consisted of cultured PBMCs, taken from culture after CMV antigen stimulation. These receptors all come from a human donor in good health (CMV status not recorded). Some clones in this sample may be carry-over from other donors' samples.

In its sample, this clonotype was seen a few times. The chain has TRBV7-2 and TRBJ2-1; 10 nucleotides align to TRBD1. V was pared by 5 bases and J by 7 bases, with 5 bases of the junction left unmatched. The V gene's germline CDR1 is SGHTA and CDR2 FQGNSA. The CDR3 has 14 residues. The CDR3 coding sequence is TGTGCCAGCAGCCGTTCGGGACAGGGGAATGAGCAGTTCTTC. It yields the protein CASSRSGQGNEQFF.

This sequence joins TRBV12-3 or TRBV12-4 and TRBJ2-5; 7 positions agree with TRBD1. This CDR3 is built from 15 residues. V dropped 2 bases and J dropped 2; count of bases not matched to a gene: 5. The CDR3 region is CASSLFSRGQETQYF. The DNA for the CDR3 is TGTGCCAGCAGTTTATTCTCCAGGGGGCAAGAGACCCAGTACTTC.

The sample holds a few counts of this clonotype. The J gene is TRBJ1-3, the V gene TRBV18, with TRBD1 as a possible D gene (6 bases). Trimming pared 0 bases from V and 2 bases from J, leaving 8 bases between. The CDR3 runs to 15 residues. The germline V gene encodes CDR1 KGHSH and CDR2 LQKENI. Written as DNA, the CDR3 is TGTGCCAGCTCACCACCGGGGACAACTGGAAACACCATATATTTT. It encodes CASSPPGTTGNTIYF.

This clonotype has a handful of counts. The chain recombines TRBV18 with TRBJ1-2; D remains ambiguous. V was trimmed by 1 base and J by 0 bases, leaving 9 bases between them. This CDR3 has 15 residues. Germline V gene lookup returns CDR1 KGHSH and CDR2 LQKENI. The CDR3 sequence is CASSPQGVPNYGYTF. The CDR3 DNA is TGTGCCAGCTCACCACAGGGAGTTCCTAACTATGGCTACACCTTC.

This clonotype was seen a handful of times. The chain links TRBV19 to TRBJ1-4; a possible D gene is TRBD1 (6 bases). The CDR3 covers 15 residues. Germline loops: CDR1 LNHDA, CDR2 SQIVND (reference sequence). Trimming cost V 9 bases and J 2 bases, with 16 bases left between them. In DNA form, the CDR3 reads TGTGCCAGCCGTCACCACAGGGCTACTAATGAAAAACTGTTTTTT. It yields the protein CASRHHRATNEKLFF.

The chain uses TRBV25-1 and TRBJ2-3; TRBD2 might be the D (6 bases). Germline lookup yields CDR1 MGHDK and CDR2 SYGVNS. This CDR3 comprises 14 residues. Trimming left V 9 bases short and J 6 bases short, with 19 bases between. The CDR3 DNA follows: TGTGCCAGAACCCCGGGGGAGCGCGGGGATACGCAGTATTTT. Amino acids: CARTPGERGDTQYF. Full variable domain (missing parts from reference TRBV25-1 and TRBJ2-3): EADIYQTPRYLVIGTGKKITLECSQTMGHDKMYWYQQDPGMELHLIHYSYGVNSTEKGDLSSESTVSRIRTEHFPLTLESARPSHTSQYLCARTPGERGDTQYFGPGTRLTVL.

The CDR3 is CTLKATNEKLFF. CDR3 DNA: TGCACCCTCAAGGCAACTAATGAAAAACTGTTTTTT. J is TRBJ1-4 and V is TRBV20-1; D is unclear. The germline CDR1 and CDR2 sequences are DFQATT and SNEGSKA (reference sequence). The CDR3 consists of 12 residues.

In this sample, this clonotype turned up a few times. The chain has TRBV6-1 and TRBJ2-2, with TRBD1 as a possible D gene (5 bases). CDR1 and CDR2 (germline): MNHNS, SASEGT. This CDR3 spans 14 amino acids. V shed 8 bases and J shed 3 bases, with 13 bases lying between them. The CDR3 is CASLGPRDTGELFF. The CDR3 DNA is TGTGCCAGCTTAGGGCCCAGGGACACCGGGGAGCTGTTTTTT.

This clonotype has more than one count but fewer than ten. The rearrangement joins TRBV6-2 or TRBV6-3 to TRBJ1-2; D unresolved. Germline V lookup: CDR1 MNHEY, CDR2 SVGEGT. The CDR3 has 13 residues. Trimming left V 5 bases short and J 4 bases short, with 11 bases between. CDR3 nucleotide sequence: TGTGCCAGCAGTCTTCGGGAGCGCTATGGCTACACCTTC. Translating gives CASSLRERYGYTF.

This clonotype was seen more than once but under ten times. CDR3 in DNA: TGTGCCAGCAGCTCGGCCTGGACAGGGAGGAACACTGAAGCTTTCTTT. This sequence encodes CASSSAWTGRNTEAFF. J is TRBJ1-1 and V is TRBV5-4; TRBD1 matches 8 bases. The germline CDR1 and CDR2 sequences are SGHNT and YYREEE (reference sequence). V was clipped by 3 bases and J by 1 base; unmatched bases: 8. The CDR3 extends over 16 amino acids. The variable domain in full, with the rest retrieved from reference TRBV5-4 and TRBJ1-1, is ETGVTQSPTHLIKTRGQQVTLRCSSQSGHNTVSWYQQALGQGPQFIFQYYREEENGRGNFPPRFSGLQFPNYSSELNVNALELDDSALYLCASSSAWTGRNTEAFFGQGTRLTVV.

This clonotype has only a few counts. V gene TRBV7-6 combines with J gene TRBJ1-3; D gene unclear. V lost 4 bases to trimming and J lost 2 bases, with 12 bases between them. Germline V gene sequence: CDR1 SGHVS, CDR2 FNYEAQ. This CDR3 is built from 15 residues. CDR3 sequence: CASSSQVSAGNTIYF. The CDR3 nucleotides read TGTGCCAGCAGCTCCCAGGTATCGGCTGGAAACACCATATATTTT.

The chain has TRBV19 and TRBJ2-1; 7 positions agree with TRBD2. The germline CDR1 and CDR2 sequences are LNHDA and SQIVND (reference sequence). J was trimmed by 8 bases and V by 3 bases; bases with no gene match: 10. The CDR3 totals 15 residues. CDR3 in amino acids: CASSIGGGPPDEQFF. The CDR3 DNA reads as TGTGCCAGTAGTATTGGGGGAGGGCCACCCGATGAGCAGTTCTTC.

Here the CDR3 DNA reads TGTGCCAGTAGCGACAGGGCCACAGATACGCAGTATTTT. Amino acids: CASSDRATDTQYF. The V and J genes are TRBV19 and TRBJ2-3, with TRBD1 identical over 7 bases. Germline lookup yields CDR1 LNHDA and CDR2 SQIVND (reference sequence). The CDR3 has 13 amino acids. Unmatched junction bases numbered 2, after V lost 6 bases and J lost 2 bases.